The 8 T cell receptor beta chains listed next were all sequenced from one sample in a study of blood T cell repertoires in COVID-19. Sequencing was performed with immunoSEQ multiplex PCR; in TCRdb, only in-frame clones are kept and a portion is missing. The table has 200,000 or so clones, just under 85% seen once. Material: peripheral blood. The receptor source for this set is a human donor with acute or convalescent COVID-19. The donor label of this sample is uncertain.

The chain combines TRBV27 with TRBJ1-2; D might be TRBD1 (6 bases). This CDR3 is 15 amino acids long. The V end lost 2 bases, the J end lost 2 bases, and 12 bases lay between the germline ends. Germline CDR1 MNHEY, CDR2 SMNVEV (reference sequence). CDR3 protein: CASSLAGARNYGYTF. In nucleotides, the CDR3 is TGTGCCAGCAGTTTAGCGGGGGCGCGCAACTATGGCTACACCTTC.

The V call is TRBV27, the J call TRBJ2-7; the D gene is possibly TRBD1 (5 bases). The V gene lost 6 bases and the J gene lost 7 bases, with 19 bases spanning the gap. The CDR3 spans 14 residues. Germline lookup yields CDR1 MNHEY and CDR2 SMNVEV (reference sequence). The CDR3 DNA follows: TGTGCCAGCAGGTTGGCAGGGCTTTTAGGGGAGCAGTACTTC. Its translation is CASRLAGLLGEQYF.

The gene calls are TRBV18 and TRBJ2-1, with D tentatively TRBD2 (6 bases). CDR1 KGHSH and CDR2 LQKENI come from the germline V gene. The V and J ends lost 3 bases and 6 bases respectively, with 15 bases between them. This CDR3 contains 15 residues. CDR3 DNA sequence: TGTGCCAGCTCACCTGCGGGAATCAAATCCAATGAGCAGTTCTTC. It specifies CASSPAGIKSNEQFF.

The rearrangement links TRBV5-4 to TRBJ1-1; tentatively, D is TRBD1 (6 bases). The germline CDR1 and CDR2 sequences are SGHNT and YYREEE (reference sequence). Trimming pared 2 bases from V and 1 base from J, leaving 12 bases between. CDR3 size: 15 residues. The CDR3 spells CASSLPGTPNTEAFF. For the CDR3, the DNA is TGTGCCAGCAGCTTACCCGGGACACCGAACACTGAAGCTTTCTTT.

This chain links TRBV5-1 with TRBJ2-1; TRBD1 agrees at 7 bases. The J segment lost 0 bases and the V segment lost 4 bases, leaving 7 bases of the junction unmatched. The length of the CDR3 is 16 residues. The germline V gene has CDR1 SGHRS and CDR2 YFSETQ. CDR3 nucleotides: TGCGCCAGCAGCCCAGGACAGGCAAGCTCCTACAATGAGCAGTTCTTC. It specifies CASSPGQASSYNEQFF.

This clone was found a few times. This chain links TRBV28 with TRBJ1-5; 8 bases are a match to TRBD1. V lost 6 bases, J lost 5 bases, and 9 bases stayed unmatched. Per germline, CDR1 MDHEN and CDR2 SYDVKM. The CDR3 has 15 residues. The CDR3 reads CASSMGQVDHQPQHF. For the CDR3, the DNA is TGTGCCAGCAGCATGGGACAGGTCGATCATCAGCCCCAGCATTTT. Drawing the rest from reference TRBV28 and TRBJ1-5, the complete variable domain is DVKVTQSSRYLVKRTGEKVFLECVQDMDHENMFWYRQDPGLGLRLIYFSYDVKMKEKGDIPEGYSVSREKKERFSLILESASTNQTSMYLCASSMGQVDHQPQHFGDGTRLSIL.

This rearrangement joins TRBV12-3 or TRBV12-4 to TRBJ1-5, with unresolved D. Trimming left V 3 bases short and J 1 base short, with 4 bases between. This CDR3 contains 13 residues. The chain's CDR3 is CASSFGSNQPQHF. In DNA form, the CDR3 reads TGTGCCAGCAGTTTTGGCAGCAATCAGCCCCAGCATTTT.

The chain is built from TRBV5-1 and TRBJ2-6; TRBD2 agrees at 9 bases. Germline-derived CDR1 and CDR2 are SGHRS and YFSETQ. The V segment lost 4 bases and the J segment 2 bases; nucleotides outside the gene matches: 13. The CDR3 runs to 19 residues. The CDR3 loop is CASSRLDRAGGPGANVLTF. CDR3 in DNA: TGCGCCAGCAGCCGCCTAGATAGGGCGGGAGGGCCTGGGGCCAACGTCCTGACTTTC.